Listed below are T cell receptor beta chains from one sample, sequenced in a study of blood T cell repertoires in COVID-19. Using immunoSEQ multiplex PCR, the repertoire was profiled, and TCRdb retains in-frame clones only, with some absent. Of about 150,000 clones in the sample, around nine tenths are singletons; the top ten hold over 8.5%. Material for sequencing was peripheral blood. Receptors originate from a woman aged 50 to 60 with active or convalescent COVID-19. Both conserved end residues are part of each CDR3. D genes are given only for firm matches. Part of the rows lack a size; the others show once, few, many or a class for expanded clones.

>few|TRBJ2-7|TRBD2|TRBV7-2
TGTGCCAGCAGCTCCCGGACTAGCGGGAGCGTCTACGAGCAGTACTTC
CASSSRTSGSVYEQYF
>-|TRBJ1-2|TRBD1|TRBV5-1
TGCGCCAGCAGCCATGGACAGGGTCAGCTCGACTATGGCTACACCTTC
CASSHGQGQLDYGYTF
>-|TRBJ2-7|-|TRBV5-1
TGCGCCAGCAGCCAGGACGGGGCCTACGAGCAGTACTTC
CASSQDGAYEQYF
>-|TRBJ1-1|-|TRBV7-9
TGTGCCAGCAGCGTAGGACAGCTGAACACTGAAGCTTTCTTT
CASSVGQLNTEAFF
>-|TRBJ2-7|TRBD1|TRBV18
TGTGCCAGCTCACCTTTACCGGGACAGGGTTTTCAACTCGACGAGCAGTACTTC
CASSPLPGQGFQLDEQYF
>-|TRBJ2-6|TRBD1|TRBV4-2
TGTGCCAGCAGCCAAGTCCGGGACAGGGGGACTGGGGCCAACGTCCTGACTTTC
CASSQVRDRGTGANVLTF
>-|TRBJ1-5|TRBD1|TRBV24-1
TGTGCCACCAGTCCTAGGGGGCACGGCAATCAGCCCCAGCATTTT
CATSPRGHGNQPQHF
>-|TRBJ2-7|-|TRBV2
TGTGCCAGCAGTGAACTTCGTAACTACGAGCAGTACTTC
CASSELRNYEQYF
>once|TRBJ2-1|-|TRBV28
TGTGCCAGCAGTTTGGATATTTTGGGGGGTATGAATGAGCAGTTCTTC
CASSLDILGGMNEQFF
>-|TRBJ2-1|TRBD2|TRBV4-2
TGTGCCAGCAGCACGGGACTAGCGGGAGCGGGGGGCAATGAGCAGTTCTTC
CASSTGLAGAGGNEQFF
>-|TRBJ2-2|-|TRBV5-1
TGCGCCAGCAGCTTGTTGGAGGCCGGGGAGCTGTTTTTT
CASSLLEAGELFF
>-|TRBJ2-3|-|TRBV5-1
TGCGCCAGCAGTAGCTTAGCGTCAGAATTTGGAGATACGCAGTATTTT
CASSSLASEFGDTQYF
>-|TRBJ2-5|-|TRBV5-1
TGCGCCAGCAGCTTGGGGGCAGCTCAAGAGACCCAGTACTTC
CASSLGAAQETQYF
>-|TRBJ1-1|TRBD1|TRBV9
TGTGCCAGCAGCGTAGGGGACAGGGCTACGGCAGCTTTCTTT
CASSVGDRATAAFF
>-|TRBJ2-1|TRBD2|TRBV3-1/TRBV3-2
TGTGCCAGCAGCCCCTTAGCGGGGGCCCCCTACAATGAGCAGTTCTTC
CASSPLAGAPYNEQFF
>-|TRBJ2-1|TRBD2|TRBV7-2
TGTGCCAGCAGCCTCGCGGGGAGGGTTGGTGAGCAGTTCTTC
CASSLAGRVGEQFF
>-|TRBJ2-1|TRBD2|TRBV9
TGTGCCAGCAGCGTAGTGGCAGCGGGAGAGAGTGAGCAGTTCTTC
CASSVVAAGESEQFF
>-|TRBJ2-3|-|TRBV27
TGTGCCAGCAGTTCCCGACCGGGGACAGATACGCAGTATTTT
CASSSRPGTDTQYF
>-|TRBJ2-1|-|TRBV28
TGTGCCAGCAGTTCAGGGTCCAATGAGCAGTTCTTC
CASSSGSNEQFF
>-|TRBJ2-2|-|TRBV24-1
TGTGCCACCAGTGATTTGAGGACAGCCCCCTTAGCAAACACCGGGGAGCTGTTTTTT
CATSDLRTAPLANTGELFF
>-|TRBJ2-1|TRBD2|TRBV7-3
TGTGCCAGCAGTCTTCTGGGGGGGAATTCCTACAATGAGCAGTTCTTC
CASSLLGGNSYNEQFF
>-|TRBJ2-1|-|TRBV10-3
TGTGCCATCATCGGCAATAGCGGAAGGAGCTCCTACAATGAGCAGTTCTTC
CAIIGNSGRSSYNEQFF
>-|TRBJ1-1|TRBD1|TRBV27
TGTGCCAGCAGTCCGGACAGGGACACTGAAGCTTTCTTT
CASSPDRDTEAFF
>-|TRBJ1-1|-|TRBV6-5
TGTGCCAGCAGTTACTCAGGCAGGGGGAACACTGAAGCTTTCTTT
CASSYSGRGNTEAFF
>few|TRBJ1-5|TRBD1|TRBV6-5
TGTGCCAGCAGCCGGACAGGGGTGGGCAATCAGCCCCAGCATTTT
CASSRTGVGNQPQHF
>-|TRBJ1-1|-|TRBV6-5
TGTGCCAGCCGAGCGGGTCCCCTTTTGAACACTGAAGCTTTCTTT
CASRAGPLLNTEAFF
>-|TRBJ2-1|TRBD2|TRBV4-1
TGCGCCAGCAGCCAAACTAGCGGATTTTTTTACAATGAGCAGTTCTTC
CASSQTSGFFYNEQFF
>-|TRBJ2-3|TRBD2|TRBV30
TGTGCCTGGAGTGCCGGGGGGGGTAGAGATACGCAGTATTTT
CAWSAGGGRDTQYF
>-|TRBJ1-1|-|TRBV7-8
TGTGCCAGCAGCTTACAAAAGAACACTGAAGCTTTCTTT
CASSLQKNTEAFF
>-|TRBJ2-2|-|TRBV11-2
TGTGCCAGCAGCTTCCAAACCGGGGAGCTGTTTTTT
CASSFQTGELFF
>-|TRBJ2-2|-|TRBV28
TGTGCCAGCAGGACCAGCCACAGTGCAAACACCGGGGAGCTGTTTTTT
CASRTSHSANTGELFF
>-|TRBJ2-7|-|TRBV12-3/TRBV12-4
TGTGCCAGCAGTTCCCTCGGCTCCTACGAGCAGTACTTC
CASSSLGSYEQYF
>-|TRBJ1-2|-|TRBV10-1
TGCGCCAGCTCGCCGGGGGGGGAGGGCTACACCTTC
CASSPGGEGYTF
>few|TRBJ1-5|-|TRBV19
TGTGCCAGTAGTATAGTAGGGACCCCCGGGACTAATCAGCCCCAGCATTTT
CASSIVGTPGTNQPQHF
>-|TRBJ2-1|-|TRBV7-3
TGTGCCAGCAGCCTGAAGAGGGGGATCCCTTACAATGAGCAGTTCTTC
CASSLKRGIPYNEQFF
>few|TRBJ1-4|TRBD1|TRBV5-1
TGCGCCAGCAGCTCCACAGGGGCAACTAATGAAAAACTGTTTTTT
CASSSTGATNEKLFF
>-|TRBJ2-7|-|TRBV29-1
TGCAGCGTTGACAACGGGTACGAGCAGTACTTC
CSVDNGYEQYF
>-|TRBJ2-7|-|TRBV7-9
TGTGCCAGCAGCGACCAGCCCCAGGGCAAAGGCGAGCAGTACTTC
CASSDQPQGKGEQYF
>once|TRBJ2-3|TRBD1|TRBV5-5
TGTGCCAGCAGCTTGGCGGGGGGACAGGGAGGAGATACGCAGTATTTT
CASSLAGGQGGDTQYF
>-|TRBJ2-5|-|TRBV4-3
TGCGCCAGCAGCCTTCGAACGGGTGAGACCCAGTACTTC
CASSLRTGETQYF
>-|TRBJ1-1|TRBD1|TRBV9
TGTGCCAGCAGCGTCGCCGGGACAGGGGGCACTGAAGCTTTCTTT
CASSVAGTGGTEAFF
>-|TRBJ1-2|TRBD1|TRBV6-6
TGTGCCAGCAGCGCCTACAGGGGGAACTATGGCTACACCTTC
CASSAYRGNYGYTF
>-|TRBJ2-3|-|TRBV5-4
TGTGCCAGCAGCTGGAGCGGAACCTTTATGGGCACAGATACGCAGTATTTT
CASSWSGTFMGTDTQYF
>-|TRBJ1-2|-|TRBV28
TGTGCCAGCAGCAGACAGGTCCTTTATGGCTACACCTTC
CASSRQVLYGYTF
>once|TRBJ2-5|-|TRBV30
TGTGCCTGGAGGGAGTCGGGATCAGAGACCCAGTACTTC
CAWRESGSETQYF
>-|TRBJ2-5|-|TRBV3-1/TRBV3-2
TGTGCCAGCAGCCAAGATTTGGGCAGGGGCGATGCCCGAAGGGGCCAGTACTTC
CASSQDLGRGDARRGQYF
>-|TRBJ1-1|-|TRBV11-1
TGTGCCAGCAGCCCCGCCTCCCGCGGAGGACACACTGAAGCTTTCTTT
CASSPASRGGHTEAFF
>-|TRBJ1-3|-|TRBV5-1
TGCGCCAGCAGCTTAGTAGGGGAAGGAAACACCATATATTTT
CASSLVGEGNTIYF
>-|TRBJ2-5|TRBD2|TRBV3-1/TRBV3-2
TGTGCCGGAGGCCCCTCCGGGACTAGCGGGAGTGAAGAGACCCAGTACTTC
CAGGPSGTSGSEETQYF
>-|TRBJ2-5|-|TRBV7-2
TGTGCCAGCAGCTCGCCGATAATGCGGGAGACCCAGTACTTC
CASSSPIMRETQYF
>-|TRBJ2-3|-|TRBV30
TGTGCCTGGAGCGGGACTTTCACAGATACGCAGTATTTT
CAWSGTFTDTQYF